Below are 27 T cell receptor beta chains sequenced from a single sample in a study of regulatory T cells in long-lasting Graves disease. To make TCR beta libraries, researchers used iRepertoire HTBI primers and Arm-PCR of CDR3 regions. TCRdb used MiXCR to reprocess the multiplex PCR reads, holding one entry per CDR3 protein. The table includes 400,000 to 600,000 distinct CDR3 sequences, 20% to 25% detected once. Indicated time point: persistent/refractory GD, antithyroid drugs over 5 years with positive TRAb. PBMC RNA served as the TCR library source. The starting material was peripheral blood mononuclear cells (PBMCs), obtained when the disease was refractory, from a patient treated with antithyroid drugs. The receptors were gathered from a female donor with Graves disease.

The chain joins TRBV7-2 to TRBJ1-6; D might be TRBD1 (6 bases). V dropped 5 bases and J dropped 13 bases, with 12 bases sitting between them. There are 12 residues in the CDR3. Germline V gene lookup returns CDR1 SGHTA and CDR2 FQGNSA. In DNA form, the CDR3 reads TGTGCCAGCAGCGGCAGAGGGGGGCCCCTCCACTTT. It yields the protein CASSGRGGPLHF.

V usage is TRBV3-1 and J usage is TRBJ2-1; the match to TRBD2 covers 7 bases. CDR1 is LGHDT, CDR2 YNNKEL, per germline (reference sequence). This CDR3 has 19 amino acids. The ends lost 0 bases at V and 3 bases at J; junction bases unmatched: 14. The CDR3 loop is CASSQERAVWASGYNEQFF. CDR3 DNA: TGTGCCAGCAGCCAAGAGAGGGCAGTTTGGGCTAGCGGCTACAATGAGCAGTTCTTC.

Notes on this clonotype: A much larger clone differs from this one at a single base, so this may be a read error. The CDR3 is CASSSSGSPSYEQHF. In nucleotides, the CDR3 is TGTGCCAGCAGCTCTAGCGGGAGCCCCTCCTACGAGCAGCACTTC. This chain links TRBV6-2 or TRBV6-3 with TRBJ2-7; 10 bases agree with TRBD2. CDR3 length: 15 amino acids. Germline loops: CDR1 MNHEY, CDR2 SVGEGT.

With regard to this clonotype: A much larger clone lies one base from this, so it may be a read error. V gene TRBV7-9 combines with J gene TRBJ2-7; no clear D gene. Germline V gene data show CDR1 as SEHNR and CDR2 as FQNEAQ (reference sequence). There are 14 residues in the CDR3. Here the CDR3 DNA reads TGTACCAGCAGCTTAGTCGAACAGTCCTACGAGCAGTACTTC. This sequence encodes CTSSLVEQSYEQYF.

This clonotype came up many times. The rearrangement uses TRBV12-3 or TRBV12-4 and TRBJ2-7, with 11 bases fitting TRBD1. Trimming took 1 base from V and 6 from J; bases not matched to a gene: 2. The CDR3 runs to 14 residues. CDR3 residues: CASSLGTGGVEQYF. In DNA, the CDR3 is TGTGCCAGCAGTTTAGGGACAGGGGGCGTCGAGCAGTACTTC.

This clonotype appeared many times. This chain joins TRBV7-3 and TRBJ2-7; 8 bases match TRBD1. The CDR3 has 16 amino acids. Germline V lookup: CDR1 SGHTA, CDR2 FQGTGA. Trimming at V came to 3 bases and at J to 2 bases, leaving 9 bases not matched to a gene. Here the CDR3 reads CASSFIHGQGTYEQYF. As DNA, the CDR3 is TGTGCCAGCAGCTTCATTCATGGACAGGGAACCTACGAGCAGTACTTC.

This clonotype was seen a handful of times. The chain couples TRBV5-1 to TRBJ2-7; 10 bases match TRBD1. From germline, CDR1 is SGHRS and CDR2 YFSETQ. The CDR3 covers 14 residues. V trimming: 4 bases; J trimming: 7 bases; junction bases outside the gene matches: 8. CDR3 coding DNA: TGCGCCAGCAGCCGAGGGACAGGGGTTCGGGAGCAGTACTTC. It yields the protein CASSRGTGVREQYF.

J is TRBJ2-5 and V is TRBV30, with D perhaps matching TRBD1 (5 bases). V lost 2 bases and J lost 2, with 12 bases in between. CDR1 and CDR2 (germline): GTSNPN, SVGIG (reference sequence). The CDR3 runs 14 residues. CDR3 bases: TGTGCCTGGAGTCATTGGGGCCTGCAAGAGACCCAGTACTTC. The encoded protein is CAWSHWGLQETQYF.

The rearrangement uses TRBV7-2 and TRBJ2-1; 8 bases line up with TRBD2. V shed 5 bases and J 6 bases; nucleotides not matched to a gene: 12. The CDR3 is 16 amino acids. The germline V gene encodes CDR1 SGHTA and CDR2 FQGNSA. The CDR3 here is CASSLWSGGGSNEQFF. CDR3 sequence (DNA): TGTGCCAGCAGCCTATGGTCGGGCGGGGGGTCCAATGAGCAGTTCTTC.

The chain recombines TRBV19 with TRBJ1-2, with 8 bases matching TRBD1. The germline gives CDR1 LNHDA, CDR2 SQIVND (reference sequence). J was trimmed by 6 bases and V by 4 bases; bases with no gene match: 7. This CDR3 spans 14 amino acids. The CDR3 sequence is CASSTWTGKDGYTF. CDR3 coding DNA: TGTGCCAGTAGTACGTGGACAGGGAAGGATGGCTACACCTTC.

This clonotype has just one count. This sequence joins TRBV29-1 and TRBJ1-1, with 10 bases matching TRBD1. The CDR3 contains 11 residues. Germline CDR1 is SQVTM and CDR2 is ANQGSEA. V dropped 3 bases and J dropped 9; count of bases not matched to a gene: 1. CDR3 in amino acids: CSVEGQGKAFF. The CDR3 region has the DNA TGCAGCGTTGAGGGACAGGGGAAAGCTTTCTTT.

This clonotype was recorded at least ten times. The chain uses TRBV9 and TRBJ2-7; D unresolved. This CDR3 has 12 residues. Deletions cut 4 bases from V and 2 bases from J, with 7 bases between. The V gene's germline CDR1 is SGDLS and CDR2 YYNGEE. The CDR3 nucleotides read TGTGCCAGCAGCCCAAGGCCCTACGAGCAGTACTTC. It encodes CASSPRPYEQYF.

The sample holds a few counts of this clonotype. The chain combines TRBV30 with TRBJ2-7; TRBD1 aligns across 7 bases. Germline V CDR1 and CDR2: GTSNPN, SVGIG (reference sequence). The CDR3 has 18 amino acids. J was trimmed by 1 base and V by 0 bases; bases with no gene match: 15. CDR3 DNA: TGTGCCTGGAGTGTACAGGGGCCGGGCGGGTCGTGGTCCTACGAGCAGTACTTC. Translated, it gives CAWSVQGPGGSWSYEQYF.

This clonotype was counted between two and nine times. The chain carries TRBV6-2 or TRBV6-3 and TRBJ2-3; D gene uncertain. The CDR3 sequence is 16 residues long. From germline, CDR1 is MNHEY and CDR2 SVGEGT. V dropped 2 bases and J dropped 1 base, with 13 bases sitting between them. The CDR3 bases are TGTGCCAGCAGTTACGGGTTGGCCCGCGGCACAGATACGCAGTATTTT. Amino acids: CASSYGLARGTDTQYF.

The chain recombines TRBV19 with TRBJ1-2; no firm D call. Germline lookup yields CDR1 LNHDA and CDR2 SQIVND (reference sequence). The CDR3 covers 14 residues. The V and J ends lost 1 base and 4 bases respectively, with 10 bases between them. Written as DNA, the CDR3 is TGTGCCAGTAGTATAGGACAAGAGGTCTATGGCTACACCTTC. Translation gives CASSIGQEVYGYTF.

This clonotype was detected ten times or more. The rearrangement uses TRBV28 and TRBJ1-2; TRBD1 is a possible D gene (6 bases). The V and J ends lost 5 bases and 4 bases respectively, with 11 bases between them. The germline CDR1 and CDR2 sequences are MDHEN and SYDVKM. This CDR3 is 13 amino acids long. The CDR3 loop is CASSQQGAYGYTF. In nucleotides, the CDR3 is TGTGCCAGCAGTCAACAGGGTGCCTATGGCTACACCTTC.

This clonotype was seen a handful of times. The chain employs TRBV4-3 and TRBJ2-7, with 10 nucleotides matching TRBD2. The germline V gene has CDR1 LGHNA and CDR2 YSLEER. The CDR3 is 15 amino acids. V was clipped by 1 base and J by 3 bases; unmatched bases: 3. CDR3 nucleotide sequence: TGCGCCAGCAGCCAAGCAGCGGGAGGGCGCTACGAGCAGTACTTC. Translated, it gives CASSQAAGGRYEQYF.

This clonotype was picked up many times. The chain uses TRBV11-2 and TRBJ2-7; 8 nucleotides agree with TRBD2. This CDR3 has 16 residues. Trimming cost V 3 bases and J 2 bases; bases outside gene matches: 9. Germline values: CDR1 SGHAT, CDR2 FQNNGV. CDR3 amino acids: CASSFRGLAGTYEQYF. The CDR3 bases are TGTGCCAGCAGCTTTCGGGGGCTAGCGGGTACCTACGAGCAGTACTTC.

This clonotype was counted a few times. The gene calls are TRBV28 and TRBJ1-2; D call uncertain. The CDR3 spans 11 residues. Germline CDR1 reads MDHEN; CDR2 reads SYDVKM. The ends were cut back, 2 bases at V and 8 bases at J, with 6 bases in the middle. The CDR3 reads CASSLNRGYTF. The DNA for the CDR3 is TGTGCCAGCAGTTTAAATCGCGGCTACACCTTC.

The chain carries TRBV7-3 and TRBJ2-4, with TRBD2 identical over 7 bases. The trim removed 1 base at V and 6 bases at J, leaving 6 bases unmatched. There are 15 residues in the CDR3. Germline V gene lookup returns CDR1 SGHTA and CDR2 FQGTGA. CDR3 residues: CASSLSSGGGNIQYF. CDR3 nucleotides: TGTGCCAGCAGCTTAAGTTCGGGAGGTGGAAACATTCAGTACTTC.

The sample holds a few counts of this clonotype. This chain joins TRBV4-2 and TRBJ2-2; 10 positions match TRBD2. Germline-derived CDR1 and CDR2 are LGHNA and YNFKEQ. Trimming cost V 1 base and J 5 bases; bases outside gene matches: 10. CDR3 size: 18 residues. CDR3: CASSQVSLAGAGTGELFF. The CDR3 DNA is TGTGCCAGCAGCCAAGTAAGCCTAGCGGGGGCAGGGACCGGGGAGCTGTTTTTT.

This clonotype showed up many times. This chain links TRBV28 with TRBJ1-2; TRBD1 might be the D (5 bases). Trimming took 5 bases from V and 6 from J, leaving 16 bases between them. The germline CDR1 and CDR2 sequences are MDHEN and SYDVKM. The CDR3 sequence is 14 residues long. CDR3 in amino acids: CASSPPGRVDGYTF. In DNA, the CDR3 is TGTGCCAGCAGTCCACCGGGACGAGTTGATGGCTACACCTTC.

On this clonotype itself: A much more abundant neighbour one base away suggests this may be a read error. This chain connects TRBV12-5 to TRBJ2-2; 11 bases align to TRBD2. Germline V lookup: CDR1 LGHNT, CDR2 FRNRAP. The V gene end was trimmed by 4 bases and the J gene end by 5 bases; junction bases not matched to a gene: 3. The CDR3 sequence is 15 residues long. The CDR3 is CASGSTSGKTGELFF. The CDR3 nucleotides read TGTGCTAGTGGTTCGACTAGCGGGAAAACCGGGGAGCTGTTTTTT.

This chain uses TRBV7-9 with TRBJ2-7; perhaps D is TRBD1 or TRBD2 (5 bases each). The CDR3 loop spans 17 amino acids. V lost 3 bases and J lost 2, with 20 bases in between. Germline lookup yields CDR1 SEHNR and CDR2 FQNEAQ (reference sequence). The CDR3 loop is CASSFRDGGWATYEQYF. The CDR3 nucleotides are TGTGCCAGCAGCTTCCGGGACGGTGGATGGGCTACCTACGAGCAGTACTTC.

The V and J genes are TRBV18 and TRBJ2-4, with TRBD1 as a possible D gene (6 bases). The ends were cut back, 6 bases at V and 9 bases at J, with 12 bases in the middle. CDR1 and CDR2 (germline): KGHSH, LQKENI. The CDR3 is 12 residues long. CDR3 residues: CASSLDSPIQYF. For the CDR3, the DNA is TGTGCCAGCTCGCTGGACAGCCCCATTCAGTACTTC.

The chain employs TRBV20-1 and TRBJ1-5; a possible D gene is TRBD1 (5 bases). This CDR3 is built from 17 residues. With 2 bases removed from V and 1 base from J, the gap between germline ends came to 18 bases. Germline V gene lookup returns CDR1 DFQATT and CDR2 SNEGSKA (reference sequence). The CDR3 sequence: CSARLPLGDGSNQPQHF. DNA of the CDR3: TGCAGTGCTAGACTACCGTTAGGGGACGGCAGCAATCAGCCCCAGCATTTT.

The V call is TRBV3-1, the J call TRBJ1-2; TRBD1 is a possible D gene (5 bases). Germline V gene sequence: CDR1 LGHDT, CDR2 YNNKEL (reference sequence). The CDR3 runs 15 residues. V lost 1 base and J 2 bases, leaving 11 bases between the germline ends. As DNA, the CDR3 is TGTGCCAGCAGCCAAGGTCAGGGTTGGAACTATGGCTACACCTTC. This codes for CASSQGQGWNYGYTF.